This passage covers 18 T cell receptor beta chains from one sample sequenced in a study of cytomegalovirus exposure and HLA in healthy donors. 13 Jbeta primers and 60 Vbeta primers were used for the PCR. Assay used: immunoSEQ multiplex PCR; TCRdb lists only in-frame clones, some missing. The data show around 110,000 clones, about 74% seen once. The specimen sequenced was PBMCs. These receptors originate from a woman in her thirties or forties in good health and CMV-seropositive.

The chain has TRBV11-3 and TRBJ2-5; 13 bases are shared with TRBD2. Germline loops: CDR1 SGHNT, CDR2 YENEEA. The CDR3 is 19 amino acids. V shed 5 bases, J shed 5 bases, and the junction held 17 bases outside the gene matches. CDR3: CASSPGLAGEIEHWETQYF. CDR3 DNA: TGTGCCAGCAGCCCCGGACTAGCGGGGGAAATTGAACATTGGGAGACCCAGTACTTC. The whole variable domain, filled in from reference TRBV11-3 and TRBJ2-5, reads EAGVVQSPRYKIIEKKQPVAFWCNPISGHNTLYWYLQNLGQGPELLIRYENEEAVDDSQLPKDRFSAERLKGVDSTLKIQPAELGDSAVYLCASSPGLAGEIEHWETQYFGPGTRLLVL.

The V call is TRBV30, the J call TRBJ2-7, with TRBD1 as a possible D gene (5 bases). Trimming took 1 base from V and 2 from J, leaving 12 bases between them. Germline V CDR1 and CDR2: GTSNPN, SVGIG (reference sequence). The CDR3 spans 14 residues. The CDR3 loop reads CAWSGTLGTYEQYF. The CDR3 DNA reads TGTGCCTGGAGTGGGACACTTGGAACCTACGAGCAGTACTTC.

This clone appeared a few times. The V call is TRBV18, the J call TRBJ2-1; D is unresolved. The CDR3 loop spans 13 amino acids. The germline V gene encodes CDR1 KGHSH and CDR2 LQKENI. The V and J ends lost 6 bases and 6 bases respectively, with 12 bases between them. CDR3 sequence: CASSPNVLNEQFF. The CDR3 region has the DNA TGTGCCAGCTCCCCAAATGTCCTCAATGAGCAGTTCTTC.

This clone was found once. This rearrangement joins TRBV27 to TRBJ1-6; 7 bases line up with TRBD1. Germline-derived CDR1 and CDR2 are MNHEY and SMNVEV (reference sequence). The CDR3 runs to 13 residues. J gave up 9 bases and V 2 bases, and 1 base lay outside the gene matches. CDR3 DNA: TGTGCCAGCAGTTTAAACAGGGGTTCACCCCTCCACTTT. Its protein is CASSLNRGSPLHF.

This clone has only a few counts. This chain uses TRBV6-1 with TRBJ2-7; D is possibly TRBD1 (6 bases). The CDR3 is 14 residues long. The V and J ends lost 8 bases and 1 base respectively, with 15 bases between them. Germline V CDR1 and CDR2: MNHNS, SASEGT. DNA of the CDR3: TGTGCCAGCCAGGGGCGGGCGGATTCCTACGAGCAGTACTTC. Its translation is CASQGRADSYEQYF.

This clone occurred a few times. The chain has TRBV10-1 and TRBJ2-1; D is perhaps TRBD1 (5 bases). The CDR3 is made up of 16 amino acids. Germline CDR1 and CDR2: WNHNN and SYGVQD (reference sequence). V lost 3 bases and J lost 2, with 14 bases in between. CDR3 bases: TGCGCCAGCAGTGAAGACGTCAGGGTGACCTACAATGAGCAGTTCTTC. It yields the protein CASSEDVRVTYNEQFF.

In its sample, this clone was seen a few times. J is TRBJ1-6 and V is TRBV9; D is uncertain. The ends were cut back, 3 bases at V and 7 bases at J, with 14 bases in the middle. The CDR3 loop spans 15 amino acids. Germline V gene lookup returns CDR1 SGDLS and CDR2 YYNGEE. The CDR3 is CASSDGRTLNSPLHF. CDR3 sequence (DNA): TGTGCCAGCAGCGACGGACGGACTCTAAATTCACCCCTCCACTTT.

This chain uses TRBV14 with TRBJ2-5; TRBD2 matches at 9 bases. V lost 5 bases, J lost 2 bases, and 6 bases stayed unmatched. Germline CDR1 and CDR2: SGHDN and FVKESK. CDR3 length: 15 residues. The DNA for the CDR3 is TGTGCCAGCAGCAAGCGGGGGGACCTTCAAGAGACCCAGTACTTC. This sequence encodes CASSKRGDLQETQYF.

This sequence joins TRBV11-2 and TRBJ1-2, with D possibly matching TRBD1 (6 bases). V was shortened by 2 bases and J by 4 bases, with 14 bases between the two germline ends. The V gene's germline CDR1 is SGHAT and CDR2 FQNNGV. This CDR3 has 15 residues. DNA of the CDR3: TGTGCCAGCAGCTTAAGTCGGGGGGCAGGCTATGGCTACACCTTC. Amino acids: CASSLSRGAGYGYTF.

This clone was picked up a small number of times. This chain uses TRBV5-4 with TRBJ1-2; TRBD1 is a possible D gene (5 bases). Looked up from germline, CDR1 is SGHNT and CDR2 is YYREEE (reference sequence). The CDR3 contains 13 residues. Trimming took off 4 bases at V and 3 bases at J, with 10 bases between the two ends. DNA for the CDR3: TGTGCCAGCAGCCCACCAGGGTACTATGGCTACACCTTC. Translating it yields CASSPPGYYGYTF.

This clone came up a few times. This chain links TRBV7-8 with TRBJ1-2; maybe TRBD1 (5 bases). V was clipped by 7 bases and J by 6 bases, with 24 bases between them. Germline-derived CDR1 and CDR2 are SGHVS and FQNEAQ. This CDR3 is built from 16 residues. The CDR3 protein is CASKPGPVGRRDGYTF. The CDR3 DNA reads as TGTGCCAGCAAGCCGGGTCCGGTGGGGCGCCGGGATGGCTACACCTTC. The whole variable domain, remainder taken from reference TRBV7-8 and TRBJ1-2, is GAGVSQSPRYKVAKRGQDVALRCDPISGHVSLFWYQQALGQGPEFLTYFQNEAQLDKSGLPSDRFFAERPEGSVSTLKIQRTQQEDSAVYLCASKPGPVGRRDGYTFGSGTRLTVV.

The chain is built from TRBV6-1 and TRBJ1-1; no definite D call. CDR1 and CDR2 from the germline V gene are MNHNS and SASEGT. The CDR3 has 14 amino acids. V lost 1 base and J lost 1, with 7 bases in between. For the CDR3, the DNA is TGTGCCAGCAGTGAAGGGGCAGCGAACACTGAAGCTTTCTTT. Translated: CASSEGAANTEAFF.

CDR3: CASSLDVALNTEAFF. The DNA for the CDR3 is TGTGCCAGCAGCTTAGATGTAGCCCTGAACACTGAAGCTTTCTTT. The rearrangement joins TRBV7-2 to TRBJ1-1; D gene uncertain. The germline V gene encodes CDR1 SGHTA and CDR2 FQGNSA. Trimming removed 1 base from V and 0 bases from J, with 9 bases in between. The CDR3 length is 15 residues.

Concerning this clone: The junction does not match germline at one end; this may be a read error. V usage is TRBV6-1 and J usage is TRBJ1-4, with a possible D match to TRBD1 (5 bases). The CDR3 contains 12 residues. Per germline, CDR1 MNHNS and CDR2 SASEGT. The CDR3 spells CASSSEQALRDF. The CDR3 DNA is TGTGCCAGCAGTTCAGAACAGGCCTTAAGGGATTTT.

This clone appeared a few times. The rearrangement joins TRBV30 to TRBJ1-4, with D uncertain. V lost 1 base and J lost 4, with 7 bases in between. Germline lookup yields CDR1 GTSNPN and CDR2 SVGIG (reference sequence). CDR3 length equals 13 residues. The CDR3 loop reads CAWSGQFNEKLFF. The CDR3 coding sequence is TGTGCCTGGAGTGGGCAGTTTAATGAAAAACTGTTTTTT.

J is TRBJ2-3 and V is TRBV10-1; D is ambiguous. This CDR3 comprises 13 residues. The ends were cut back, 6 bases at V and 2 bases at J, with 9 bases in the middle. Germline values: CDR1 WNHNN, CDR2 SYGVQD (reference sequence). The CDR3 protein is CASSLRSTDTQYF. CDR3 sequence (DNA): TGCGCCAGCAGCCTGAGATCCACAGATACGCAGTATTTT.

The chain joins TRBV7-2 to TRBJ2-7, with 13 positions matching TRBD2. Germline V gene data show CDR1 as SGHTA and CDR2 as FQGNSA. CDR3 size: 17 residues. The ends lost 5 bases at V and 2 bases at J; junction bases unmatched: 9. The CDR3 nucleotides are TGTGCCAGCAGCAAAGGACTAGCGGGGGCCGCTGCCTACGAGCAGTACTTC. This encodes CASSKGLAGAAAYEQYF.

The J gene is TRBJ1-1, the V gene TRBV15, with 7 nucleotides matching TRBD1. The CDR3 covers 16 residues. Germline loops: CDR1 LNHNV, CDR2 YYDKDF (reference sequence). Unmatched junction bases numbered 11, after V lost 2 bases and J lost 5 bases. In DNA form, the CDR3 reads TGTGCCACCAGCAGAATCAAGACAGGGTCGGGGACTGAAGCTTTCTTT. Its protein is CATSRIKTGSGTEAFF.